Each of the 8 T cell receptor beta chains below was sequenced from the same sample in a study of CD8 T cell repertoires and HIV-1 epitope variants. Profiled with immunoSEQ multiplex PCR; TCRdb holds only in-frame clones, not every one. Of about 5,000 clones in the sample, about two thirds were seen once. No antigen is known for these receptors. Sequencing was performed on cultured CD8+ T cells derived from PBMCs. All receptors derive from a male donor with HIV.

This sequence joins TRBV9 and TRBJ2-7, with 8 positions matching TRBD2. CDR3 size: 13 residues. Germline-derived CDR1 and CDR2 are SGDLS and YYNGEE. Germline trimming cut 1 base from V and 9 bases from J; bases unmatched to any gene: 6. This CDR3 reads CASSVSGGEVQYF. Here the CDR3 DNA reads TGTGCCAGCAGCGTATCGGGAGGGGAGGTGCAGTACTTC.

The chain joins TRBV11-2 to TRBJ2-7; 9 bases align to TRBD2. CDR1 and CDR2 from the germline V gene are SGHAT and FQNNGV. This CDR3 is built from 19 residues. V gave up 3 bases and J gave up 0 bases; unmatched junction bases: 15. CDR3 bases: TGTGCCAGCAGCTTCCTTGGTGGCGGGAGGGCCACTAGCTCCTACGAGCAGTACTTC. It translates to CASSFLGGGRATSSYEQYF.

CDR3 in amino acids: CASSLYPTRNSPLHF. The CDR3 DNA is TGTGCCAGCAGCTTATATCCGACAAGGAATTCACCCCTCCACTTT. V gene TRBV7-9 combines with J gene TRBJ1-6; D ambiguous. The ends were cut back, 2 bases at V and 7 bases at J, with 12 bases in the middle. The CDR3 runs to 15 residues. The V gene's germline CDR1 is SEHNR and CDR2 FQNEAQ (reference sequence).

This sequence joins TRBV2 and TRBJ2-7; 9 bases agree with TRBD2. Losses at the gene ends were 6 bases for V and 3 bases for J; bases not matched to a gene: 18. Germline lookup yields CDR1 SNHLY and CDR2 FYNNEI. The length of the CDR3 is 18 residues. The CDR3 reads CASRSQLAGLIPNYEQYF. CDR3 DNA sequence: TGTGCCAGCAGGAGCCAACTAGCGGGCCTCATCCCTAACTACGAGCAGTACTTC.

In its sample, this clone was seen a few times. This sequence joins TRBV19 and TRBJ1-1; D perhaps matches TRBD1 (5 bases). In germline, CDR1 is LNHDA, CDR2 SQIVND (reference sequence). CDR3 length equals 13 residues. The V end lost 4 bases, the J end lost 3 bases, and 9 bases lay between the germline ends. CDR3 DNA sequence: TGTGCCAGTAGTAGGGGCTGGGACACTGAAGCTTTCTTT. Its protein product is CASSRGWDTEAFF.

V is TRBV7-8 and J is TRBJ2-7; TRBD2 aligns across 9 bases. Germline V gene data show CDR1 as SGHVS and CDR2 as FQNEAQ. This CDR3 spans 19 amino acids. J gave up 3 bases and V 1 base, and 16 bases lay outside the gene matches. The DNA of the CDR3 is TGTGCCAGCAGCTTAGACTGGGCTAGCGGGATTCCGGACTACTACGAGCAGTACTTC. The encoded protein is CASSLDWASGIPDYYEQYF.

The CDR3, as DNA: TGTGCCAGCAGCTTAAACCCTAGGTCCTCTAGCGCTTTCACAGATACGCAGTATTTT. Amino acids: CASSLNPRSSSAFTDTQYF. J is TRBJ2-3 and V is TRBV7-8, with TRBD2 as a possible D gene (6 bases). Germline-derived CDR1 and CDR2 are SGHVS and FQNEAQ. V lost 2 bases and J 2 bases, leaving 23 bases between the germline ends. CDR3 length: 19 amino acids.

The chain carries TRBV19 and TRBJ2-1, with D possibly matching TRBD2 (6 bases). Trimming took 1 base from V and 2 from J, leaving 12 bases between them. Looked up from germline, CDR1 is LNHDA and CDR2 is SQIVND (reference sequence). This CDR3 spans 16 amino acids. The CDR3 region is CASSIGWGVAYNEQFF. CDR3 coding DNA: TGTGCCAGTAGTATAGGATGGGGGGTCGCCTACAATGAGCAGTTCTTC. Looking up the rest from reference TRBV19 and TRBJ2-1 gives the full variable domain: DGGITQSPKYLFRKEGQNVTLSCEQNLNHDAMYWYRQDPGQGLRLIYYSQIVNDFQKGDIAEGYSVSREKKESFPLTVTSAQKNPTAFYLCASSIGWGVAYNEQFFGPGTRLTVL.